What follows are 26 T cell receptor beta chains derived from one specimen sequenced in a study of cytomegalovirus exposure and HLA in healthy donors. The PCR employed 60 Vbeta primers together with 13 Jbeta primers. Generated by immunoSEQ multiplex PCR, the TCRdb table keeps only in-frame clones and is missing some. The sample consists of 170,000 or so clones, around 75% of them appearing once. Sequencing input: PBMCs. The receptors originated from a male donor in good health and CMV-seronegative.

This clone was picked up one time. V is TRBV9 and J is TRBJ1-5, with D perhaps TRBD1 (5 bases). V was pared by 3 bases and J by 6 bases, with 16 bases between. CDR1 SGDLS and CDR2 YYNGEE come from the germline V gene. There are 15 residues in the CDR3. The CDR3: CASSAGEGLGQPQHF. The CDR3 nucleotides read TGTGCCAGCAGCGCGGGGGAGGGGCTCGGTCAGCCCCAGCATTTT.

The chain employs TRBV6-1 and TRBJ2-3, with 7 positions matching TRBD2. CDR1 and CDR2 from the germline V gene are MNHNS and SASEGT. This CDR3 is built from 14 residues. The trim removed 5 bases at V and 3 bases at J, leaving 5 bases unmatched. The DNA for the CDR3 is TGTGCCAGCAGTTCCGGGACTACTACAGATACGCAGTATTTT. This encodes CASSSGTTTDTQYF.

This sequence joins TRBV5-6 and TRBJ2-2, with D perhaps TRBD1 (5 bases). With 0 bases removed from V and 5 bases from J, the gap between germline ends came to 11 bases. The CDR3 contains 15 residues. Germline CDR1 is SGHDT and CDR2 is YYEEEE. The CDR3 DNA reads as TGTGCCAGCAGCTTGGTCAGGGTTGGGACCGGGGAGCTGTTTTTT. Its translation: CASSLVRVGTGELFF.

This rearrangement joins TRBV12-5 to TRBJ1-1; 7 nucleotides agree with TRBD1. V lost 5 bases to trimming and J lost 0 bases; unmatched junction nucleotides: 9. Germline V gives CDR1 LGHNT, CDR2 FRNRAP. The CDR3 length is 16 residues. Written as DNA, the CDR3 is TGTGCTAGTGGTCCAGGGGGGATGGGGGTGAACACTGAAGCTTTCTTT. Protein sequence: CASGPGGMGVNTEAFF. Full variable domain (remainder filled in from reference TRBV12-5 and TRBJ1-1): DARVTQTPRHKVTEMGQEVTMRCQPILGHNTVFWYRQTMMQGLELLAYFRNRAPLDDSGMPKDRFSAEMPDATLATLKIQPSEPRDSAVYFCASGPGGMGVNTEAFFGQGTRLTVV.

This clone has a handful of counts. The rearrangement uses TRBV6-1 and TRBJ2-3; 10 bases are a match to TRBD2. V lost 8 bases, J lost 5 bases, and 10 bases stayed unmatched. The CDR3 contains 15 residues. The germline V gene encodes CDR1 MNHNS and CDR2 SASEGT. CDR3 amino acids: CASARAGGPGDTQYF. The CDR3 nucleotides are TGTGCCAGCGCAAGAGCGGGAGGGCCAGGAGATACGCAGTATTTT.

The chain is built from TRBV7-2 and TRBJ2-5, with 7 bases fitting TRBD2. TRBJ2-7 matches the DNA end more closely, so the J call is doubtful. The germline V gene has CDR1 SGHTA and CDR2 FQGNSA. The CDR3 length is 13 residues. The CDR3 loop reads CASRPGGTYEQYF. The CDR3 region has the DNA TGTGCCAGCAGGCCGGGGGGAACCTACGAGCAGTACTTC.

The chain combines TRBV5-4 with TRBJ1-2; 9 bases are a match to TRBD1. In germline, CDR1 is SGHNT, CDR2 YYREEE (reference sequence). The CDR3 is 13 residues long. V was pared by 5 bases and J by 7 bases, with 6 bases of the junction left unmatched. The CDR3 sequence is CASSFGQGIGYTF. CDR3 coding DNA: TGTGCCAGCAGTTTTGGACAGGGGATTGGCTACACCTTC. Drawing the rest from reference TRBV5-4 and TRBJ1-2, the complete variable domain is ETGVTQSPTHLIKTRGQQVTLRCSSQSGHNTVSWYQQALGQGPQFIFQYYREEENGRGNFPPRFSGLQFPNYSSELNVNALELDDSALYLCASSFGQGIGYTFGSGTRLTVV.

CDR3: CASSFGGGSTEAFF. The CDR3 DNA reads TGTGCCAGCAGTTTCGGCGGGGGGAGCACTGAAGCTTTCTTT. The J gene is TRBJ1-1, the V gene TRBV25-1; TRBD1 is a possible D gene (5 bases). The germline V gene has CDR1 MGHDK and CDR2 SYGVNS. The CDR3 length is 14 residues. V was shortened by 5 bases and J by 4 bases, with 14 bases between the two germline ends.

This chain connects TRBV6-5 to TRBJ1-3; D unclear. The ends were cut back, 0 bases at V and 0 bases at J, with 9 bases in the middle. Per germline, CDR1 MNHEY and CDR2 SVGAGI. The CDR3 is 16 amino acids. The CDR3 region has the DNA TGTGCCAGCAGTTACTCCGGACTGAGCTCTGGAAACACCATATATTTT. Its protein product is CASSYSGLSSGNTIYF.

This rearrangement joins TRBV10-3 to TRBJ1-4; D gene ambiguous. This CDR3 region has 13 residues. V shed 6 bases and J shed 0 bases, with 5 bases lying between them. From germline, CDR1 is ENHRY and CDR2 SYGVKD. CDR3 sequence (DNA): TGTGCCATCAGCCCGGCAACTAATGAAAAACTGTTTTTT. This sequence encodes CAISPATNEKLFF.

The rearrangement links TRBV9 to TRBJ1-1; possible D gene TRBD1, 5 bases. Looked up from germline, CDR1 is SGDLS and CDR2 is YYNGEE. V dropped 3 bases and J dropped 0 bases, with 12 bases sitting between them. CDR3 length equals 15 residues. The CDR3 region has the DNA TGTGCCAGCAGCGCGGACACACGACTGAACACTGAAGCTTTCTTT. Translating it yields CASSADTRLNTEAFF.

The CDR3 is CASSSQPPDYNSGANVLTF. CDR3 coding DNA: TGTGCCAGCAGCTCACAACCCCCGGACTACAACTCTGGGGCCAACGTCCTGACTTTC. The rearrangement joins TRBV7-3 to TRBJ2-6; D possibly corresponds to TRBD2 (6 bases). The CDR3 runs 19 residues. The V end was cut by 4 bases, the J end by 0 bases, with 19 bases between. Germline CDR1 SGHTA, CDR2 FQGTGA.

The V gene is TRBV18, the J gene TRBJ2-3; D gene ambiguous. V shed 4 bases and J shed 2 bases, with 13 bases lying between them. This CDR3 is 15 amino acids long. The germline CDR1 and CDR2 sequences are KGHSH and LQKENI. The CDR3 is CASSRNRLDTDTQYF. CDR3 in DNA: TGTGCCAGCTCACGAAATCGACTCGACACAGATACGCAGTATTTT.

This clone was seen more than once but under ten times. The chain combines TRBV28 with TRBJ1-5; D is unclear. V gave up 3 bases and J gave up 8 bases, with 5 bases separating them. The CDR3 consists of 11 residues. Germline V lookup: CDR1 MDHEN, CDR2 SYDVKM. CDR3 DNA sequence: TGTGCCAGCAGTTTCCCCGAGCCCCAGCATTTT. Its protein is CASSFPEPQHF.

This chain uses TRBV19 with TRBJ2-5, with 14 nucleotides matching TRBD2. The V gene end was trimmed by 5 bases and the J gene end by 9 bases; junction bases not matched to a gene: 14. This CDR3 contains 17 residues. The germline CDR1 and CDR2 sequences are LNHDA and SQIVND (reference sequence). This chain's CDR3 is CASSVTSGRARDVAQYF. The CDR3 DNA reads TGTGCCAGTAGTGTGACTAGCGGGAGGGCCCGTGACGTGGCCCAGTACTTC.

The chain combines TRBV18 with TRBJ2-3; 8 bases are shared with TRBD1. The CDR3 runs 14 residues. The germline V gene has CDR1 KGHSH and CDR2 LQKENI. V dropped 6 bases and J dropped 2; count of bases not matched to a gene: 4. CDR3 in amino acids: CASSRTGPTDTQYF. The CDR3 nucleotides read TGTGCCAGCTCGAGGACAGGGCCCACAGATACGCAGTATTTT.

The chain employs TRBV14 and TRBJ2-2, with 8 bases identical to TRBD1. CDR3 length: 15 residues. In germline, CDR1 is SGHDN, CDR2 FVKESK. Trimming removed 2 bases from V and 7 bases from J; junction bases left unmatched: 6. Here the CDR3 reads CASSQWTGSIGELFF. DNA for the CDR3: TGTGCCAGCAGCCAATGGACAGGGTCCATCGGGGAGCTGTTTTTT.

The chain joins TRBV6-4 to TRBJ1-1, with a possible D match to TRBD1 (5 bases). V was shortened by 6 bases and J by 3 bases, with 14 bases between the two germline ends. From germline, CDR1 is MRHNA and CDR2 SNTAGT. The CDR3 extends over 14 amino acids. This CDR3 reads CASRVRQFDTEAFF. The CDR3 DNA is TGTGCCAGCAGAGTCAGACAGTTTGACACTGAAGCTTTCTTT.

This sequence joins TRBV5-8 and TRBJ1-2; TRBD1 is a possible D gene (5 bases). The CDR3 consists of 15 residues. The germline V and J ends were trimmed by 0 bases and 8 bases, with 17 bases remaining between them. CDR1 and CDR2 (germline): SGHTS, YDEGEE. Here the CDR3 reads CASSLGMGLAEGYTF. CDR3 coding DNA: TGTGCCAGCAGCTTGGGTATGGGACTAGCGGAGGGCTACACCTTC.

This chain links TRBV19 with TRBJ2-2, with TRBD2 identical over 7 bases. The CDR3 is 15 residues long. V was clipped by 5 bases and J by 3 bases; unmatched bases: 6. CDR1 LNHDA and CDR2 SQIVND come from the germline V gene (reference sequence). The chain's CDR3 is CASSAWGGDTGELFF. Written as DNA, the CDR3 is TGTGCCAGTAGTGCTTGGGGGGGGGACACCGGGGAGCTGTTTTTT.

This clone was recorded once. This chain joins TRBV19 and TRBJ2-1, with D unresolved. Trimming left V 3 bases short and J 7 bases short, with 7 bases between. This CDR3 contains 12 residues. Looked up from germline, CDR1 is LNHDA and CDR2 is SQIVND (reference sequence). CDR3 loop: CASSILANEQFF. Here the CDR3 DNA reads TGTGCCAGTAGTATTTTGGCAAATGAGCAGTTCTTC.

The V call is TRBV30, the J call TRBJ2-7; TRBD2 aligns across 8 bases. The junction had 10 bases not matched to a gene; V was cut back by 5 bases and J by 4 bases. Germline assignment: CDR1 GTSNPN and CDR2 SVGIG (reference sequence). CDR3 length: 14 residues. In nucleotides, the CDR3 is TGTGCCTGGGAGGCGGGGGGTGAAGGGTACGAGCAGTACTTC. Its protein is CAWEAGGEGYEQYF.

V is TRBV19 and J is TRBJ2-3; possible D gene TRBD2, 5 bases. The V gene lost 5 bases and the J gene lost 4 bases, with 19 bases spanning the gap. Germline CDR1 reads LNHDA; CDR2 reads SQIVND (reference sequence). CDR3 length equals 16 residues. This CDR3 reads CASSADTISGADTQYF. As DNA, the CDR3 is TGTGCCAGTAGTGCAGATACAATTTCCGGGGCAGATACGCAGTATTTT.

J is TRBJ1-2 and V is TRBV30; D unresolved. V lost 1 base to trimming and J lost 10 bases, with 10 bases between them. The CDR3 sequence is 11 residues long. Germline-derived CDR1 and CDR2 are GTSNPN and SVGIG (reference sequence). The CDR3 loop is CAWSGHRIYTF. CDR3 bases: TGTGCCTGGAGTGGACATAGGATCTACACCTTC.

This sequence joins TRBV6-6 and TRBJ1-5; a possible D gene is TRBD1 (5 bases). Trimming removed 5 bases at V and 3 bases at J, with 11 bases between. Germline loops: CDR1 MNHNY, CDR2 SVGAGI (reference sequence). This CDR3 region has 14 residues. The CDR3 region has the DNA TGTGCCAGCAGTACTACAGGTCTCAATCAGCCCCAGCATTTT. Translation gives CASSTTGLNQPQHF.

This chain connects TRBV5-1 to TRBJ1-4, with 7 bases that match TRBD1. CDR1 is SGHRS and CDR2 is YFSETQ in the germline V gene. V trimming: 4 bases; J trimming: 5 bases; junction bases outside the gene matches: 5. This CDR3 has 14 amino acids. CDR3 loop: CASSPGQLNEKLFF. The CDR3, as DNA: TGCGCCAGCAGCCCGGGACAGTTGAATGAAAAACTGTTTTTT.